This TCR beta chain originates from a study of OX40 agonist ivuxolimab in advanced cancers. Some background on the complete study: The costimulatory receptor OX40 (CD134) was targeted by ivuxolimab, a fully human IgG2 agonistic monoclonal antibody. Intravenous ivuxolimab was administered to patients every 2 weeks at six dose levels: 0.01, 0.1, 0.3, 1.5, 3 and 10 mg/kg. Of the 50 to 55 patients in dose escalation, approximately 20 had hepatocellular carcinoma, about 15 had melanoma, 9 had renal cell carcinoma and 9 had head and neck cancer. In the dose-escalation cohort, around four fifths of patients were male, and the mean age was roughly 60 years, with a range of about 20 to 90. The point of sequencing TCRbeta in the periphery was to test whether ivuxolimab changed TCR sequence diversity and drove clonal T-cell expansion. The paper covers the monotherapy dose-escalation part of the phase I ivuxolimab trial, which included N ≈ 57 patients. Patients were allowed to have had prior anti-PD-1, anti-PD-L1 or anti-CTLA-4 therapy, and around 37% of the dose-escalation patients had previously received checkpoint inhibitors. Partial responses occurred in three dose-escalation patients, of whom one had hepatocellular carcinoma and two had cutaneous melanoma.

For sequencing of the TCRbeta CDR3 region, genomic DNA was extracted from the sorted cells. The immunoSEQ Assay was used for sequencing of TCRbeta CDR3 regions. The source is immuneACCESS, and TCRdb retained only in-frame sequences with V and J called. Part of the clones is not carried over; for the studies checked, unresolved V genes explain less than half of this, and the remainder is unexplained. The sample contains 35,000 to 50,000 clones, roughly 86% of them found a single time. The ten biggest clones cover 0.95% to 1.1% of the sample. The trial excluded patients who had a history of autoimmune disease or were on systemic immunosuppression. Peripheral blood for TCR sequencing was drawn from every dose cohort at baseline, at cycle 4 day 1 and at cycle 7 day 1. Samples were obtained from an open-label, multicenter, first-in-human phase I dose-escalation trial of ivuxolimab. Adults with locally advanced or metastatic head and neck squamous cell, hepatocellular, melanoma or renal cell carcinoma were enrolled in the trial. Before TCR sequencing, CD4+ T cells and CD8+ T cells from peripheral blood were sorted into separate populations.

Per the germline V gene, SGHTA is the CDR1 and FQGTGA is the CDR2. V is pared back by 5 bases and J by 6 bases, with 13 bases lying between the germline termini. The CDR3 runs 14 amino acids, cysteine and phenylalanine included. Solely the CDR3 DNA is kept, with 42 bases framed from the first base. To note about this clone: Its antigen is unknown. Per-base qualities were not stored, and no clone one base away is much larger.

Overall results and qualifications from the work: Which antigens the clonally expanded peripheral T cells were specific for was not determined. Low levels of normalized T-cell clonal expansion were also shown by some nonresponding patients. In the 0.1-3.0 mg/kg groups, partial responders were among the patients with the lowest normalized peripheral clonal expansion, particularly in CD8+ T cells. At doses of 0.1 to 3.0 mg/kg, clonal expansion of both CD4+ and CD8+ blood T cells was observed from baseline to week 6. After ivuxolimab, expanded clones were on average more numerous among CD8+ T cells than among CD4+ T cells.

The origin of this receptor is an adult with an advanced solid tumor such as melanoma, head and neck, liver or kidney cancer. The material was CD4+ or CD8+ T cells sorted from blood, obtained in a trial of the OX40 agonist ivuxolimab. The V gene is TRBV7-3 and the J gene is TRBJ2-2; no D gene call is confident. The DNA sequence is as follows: TGTGCCAGCAGCCAAGGGTATCGACCCGGGGAGCTGTTTTTT. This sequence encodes CASSQGYRPGELFF.